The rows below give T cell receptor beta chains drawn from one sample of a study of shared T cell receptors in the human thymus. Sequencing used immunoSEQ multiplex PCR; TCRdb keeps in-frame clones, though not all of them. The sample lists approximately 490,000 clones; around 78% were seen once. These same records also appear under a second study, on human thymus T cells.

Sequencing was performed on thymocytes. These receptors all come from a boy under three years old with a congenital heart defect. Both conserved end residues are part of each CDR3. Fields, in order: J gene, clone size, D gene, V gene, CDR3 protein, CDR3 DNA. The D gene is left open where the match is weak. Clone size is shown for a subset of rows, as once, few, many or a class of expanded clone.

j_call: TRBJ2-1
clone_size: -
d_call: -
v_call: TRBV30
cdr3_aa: CAWVGGEGVREMNEQFF
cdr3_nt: TGTGCCTGGGTCGGTGGGGAGGGGGTGAGGGAGATGAATGAGCAGTTCTTC

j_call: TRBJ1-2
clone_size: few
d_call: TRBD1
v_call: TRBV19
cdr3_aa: CASKGGQEDYGYTF
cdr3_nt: TGTGCCAGTAAAGGAGGACAGGAGGACTATGGCTACACCTTC

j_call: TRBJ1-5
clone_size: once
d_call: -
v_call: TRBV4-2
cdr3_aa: CASSQAPGGLGGGQPQHF
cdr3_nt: TGTGCCAGCAGCCAGGCTCCGGGTGGTCTGGGCGGGGGTCAGCCCCAGCATTTT

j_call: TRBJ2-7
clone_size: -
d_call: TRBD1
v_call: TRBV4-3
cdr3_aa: CASSRDGTGLDEQYF
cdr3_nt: TGCGCCAGCAGCCGGGATGGGACAGGGCTCGACGAGCAGTACTTC

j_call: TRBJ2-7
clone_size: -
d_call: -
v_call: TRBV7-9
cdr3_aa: CASSFRSGRTTSSYEQYF
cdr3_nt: TGTGCCAGCAGCTTTAGGAGCGGCAGAACGACCTCCTCCTACGAGCAGTACTTC

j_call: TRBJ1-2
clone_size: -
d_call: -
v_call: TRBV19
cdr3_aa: CASRDRRNYGYTF
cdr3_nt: TGTGCCAGTAGGGACAGAAGGAACTATGGCTACACCTTC

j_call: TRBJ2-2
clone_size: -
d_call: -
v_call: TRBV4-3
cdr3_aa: CASSQEGPRAGELFF
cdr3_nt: TGCGCCAGCAGCCAAGAAGGACCGCGGGCCGGGGAGCTGTTTTTT

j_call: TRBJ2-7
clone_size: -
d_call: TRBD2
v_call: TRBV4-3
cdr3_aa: CASSPALADLHSYEQYF
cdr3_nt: TGCGCCAGCAGCCCGGCACTAGCGGACCTCCATTCCTACGAGCAGTACTTC

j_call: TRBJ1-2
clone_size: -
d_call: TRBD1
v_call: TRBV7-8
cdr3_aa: CASSLTQPGQENYGYTF
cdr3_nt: TGTGCCAGCAGCTTAACCCAACCGGGACAGGAAAACTATGGCTACACCTTC

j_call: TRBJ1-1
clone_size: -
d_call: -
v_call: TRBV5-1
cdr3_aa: CASRGQSNTEAFF
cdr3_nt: TGCGCCAGCCGCGGACAGTCGAACACTGAAGCTTTCTTT

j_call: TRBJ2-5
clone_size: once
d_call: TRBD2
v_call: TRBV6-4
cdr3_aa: CASSRLAGGPRETQYF
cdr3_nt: TGTGCCAGCAGCAGACTAGCGGGAGGGCCGCGAGAGACCCAGTACTTC

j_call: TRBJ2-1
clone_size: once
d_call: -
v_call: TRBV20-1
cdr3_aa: CSASSDEQFF
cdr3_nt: TGCAGTGCTAGTAGTGATGAGCAGTTCTTC

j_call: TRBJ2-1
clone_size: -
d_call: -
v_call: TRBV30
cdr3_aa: CAWSVGQGPYNEQFF
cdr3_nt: TGTGCCTGGAGTGTTGGGCAGGGGCCTTACAATGAGCAGTTCTTC

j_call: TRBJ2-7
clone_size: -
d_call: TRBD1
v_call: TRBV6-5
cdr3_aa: CASSYRGQDHYEQYF
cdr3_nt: TGTGCCAGCAGTTACCGGGGACAGGATCACTACGAGCAGTACTTC

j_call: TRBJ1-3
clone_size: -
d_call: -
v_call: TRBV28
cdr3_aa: CASRAVSSGNTIYF
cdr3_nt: TGTGCCAGCAGGGCGGTCAGCTCTGGAAACACCATATATTTT

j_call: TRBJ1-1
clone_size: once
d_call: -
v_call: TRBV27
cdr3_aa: CASSTKVYTEAFF
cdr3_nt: TGTGCCAGCAGTACTAAGGTTTACACTGAAGCTTTCTTT

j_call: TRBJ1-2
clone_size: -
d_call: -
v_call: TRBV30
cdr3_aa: CASQGIYGYTF
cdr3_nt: TGTGCCTCGCAGGGTATTTATGGCTACACCTTC

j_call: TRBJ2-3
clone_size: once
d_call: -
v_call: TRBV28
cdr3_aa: CASSLHQTRGTDTQYF
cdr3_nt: TGTGCCAGCAGTTTACATCAGACTAGAGGCACAGATACGCAGTATTTT

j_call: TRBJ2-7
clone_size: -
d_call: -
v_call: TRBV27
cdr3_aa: CASRRDPSSYEQYF
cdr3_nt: TGTGCCAGCCGCCGGGATCCCAGCTCCTACGAGCAGTACTTC

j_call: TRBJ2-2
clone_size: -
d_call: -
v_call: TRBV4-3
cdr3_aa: CASSQDLSTGELFF
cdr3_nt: TGCGCCAGCAGCCAAGATCTCTCCACCGGGGAGCTGTTTTTT

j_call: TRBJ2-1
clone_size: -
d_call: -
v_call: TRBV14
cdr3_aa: CASSQVTRSSYNEQFF
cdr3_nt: TGTGCCAGCAGCCAAGTTACTCGAAGCTCCTACAATGAGCAGTTCTTC

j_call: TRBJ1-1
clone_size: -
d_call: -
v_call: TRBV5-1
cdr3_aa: CASSLVGRENAAFF
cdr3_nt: TGCGCCAGCAGCTTGGTGGGCAGGGAAAATGCGGCTTTCTTT

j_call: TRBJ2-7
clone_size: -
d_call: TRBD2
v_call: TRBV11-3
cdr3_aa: CASSSPQARERAYEQYF
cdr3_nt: TGTGCCAGCAGCTCCCCCCAGGCGCGGGAGCGTGCCTACGAGCAGTACTTC

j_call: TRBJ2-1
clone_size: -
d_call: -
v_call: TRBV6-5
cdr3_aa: CASRRDSSYNEQFF
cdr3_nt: TGTGCCAGCAGGAGGGACTCCAGCTACAATGAGCAGTTCTTC

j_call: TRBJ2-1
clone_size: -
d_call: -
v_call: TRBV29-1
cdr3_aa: CSVEALGEDEQFF
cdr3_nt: TGCAGCGTTGAAGCACTAGGCGAGGATGAGCAGTTCTTC

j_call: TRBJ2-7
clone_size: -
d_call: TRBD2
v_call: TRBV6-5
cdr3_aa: CASSYSGMNEQYF
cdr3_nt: TGTGCCAGCAGTTACAGCGGGATGAACGAGCAGTACTTC